These 5 T cell receptor beta chains were sequenced from one sample in a study of blood T cell repertoires in COVID-19. Data came from immunoSEQ multiplex PCR; TCRdb stores just in-frame clones and leaves some out. The sample has about 80,000 clones, around four fifths seen once. The sample was peripheral blood. The receptor set was obtained from a man between 60 and 75 years old with COVID-19, enrolled during active disease.

On this clone itself: A much more abundant neighbour one base away suggests this may be a read error. The same CDR3 is also encoded by other DNA sequences in this sample. CDR3 nucleotides: TGTGCCAGCTGCTGGGGTGGGGGGGGGAGGGCCCTCCCTGGGTATTTT. As protein: CASCWGGGGRALPGYF. The rearrangement links TRBV5-5 to TRBJ2-3; 7 bases agree with TRBD2. The length of the CDR3 is 16 residues. CDR1 is SGHKS, CDR2 YYEKEE, per germline (reference sequence). The V segment lost 7 bases and the J segment 14 bases; nucleotides outside the gene matches: 25.

The V and J genes are TRBV9 and TRBJ1-5; perhaps TRBD1 as D (6 bases). This CDR3 region has 15 residues. Trimming took 3 bases from V and 0 from J, leaving 10 bases between them. Germline lookup yields CDR1 SGDLS and CDR2 YYNGEE. The CDR3 DNA sequence: TGTGCCAGCAGCGCGGGACAAAATAGCAATCAGCCCCAGCATTTT. It specifies CASSAGQNSNQPQHF.

The chain combines TRBV10-3 with TRBJ2-3; 11 bases are a match to TRBD2. V lost 6 bases, J lost 4 bases, and 3 bases stayed unmatched. Per germline, CDR1 ENHRY and CDR2 SYGVKD. The CDR3 covers 14 residues. The CDR3 protein is CAIRPGLAADTQYF. CDR3 nucleotides: TGTGCCATCAGACCGGGACTAGCGGCAGATACGCAGTATTTT.

This rearrangement joins TRBV5-1 to TRBJ2-7, with a tentative D call TRBD1 (6 bases). This CDR3 has 14 amino acids. V was shortened by 0 bases and J by 4 bases, with 11 bases between the two germline ends. Looked up from germline, CDR1 is SGHRS and CDR2 is YFSETQ. CDR3 sequence reads: CASSLVQGPYEQYF. Written as DNA, the CDR3 is TGCGCCAGCAGCTTGGTACAGGGACCTTACGAGCAGTACTTC.

This clone was picked up a small number of times. The CDR3 DNA reads TGTGCCAGCAGCTCCGGCGGGGCAGAGACCCAGTACTTC. The encoded protein is CASSSGGAETQYF. The chain couples TRBV9 to TRBJ2-5; a weak D match, TRBD2 (6 bases). This CDR3 has 13 amino acids. V lost 4 bases and J lost 4, with 11 bases in between. From germline, CDR1 is SGDLS and CDR2 YYNGEE.